This T cell receptor beta chain emerged from a study of shared clonotypes between healthy human individuals. Positive CCR7 selection of CD45RO-negative cells yielded the naive CD8 cells, and terminally differentiated effector memory CD45RA+ cells were excluded. This was a deep-level run. Sorted-subset replicate PCR reactions contained approximately 190 ng DNA, corresponding to some 30,000 T cell genomes. In the authors' workflow: Without quality scores, immunoSEQ junctional reads could not be filtered like full-length reads. Measured with immunoSEQ multiplex PCR; TCRdb has only the in-frame clones, and not every one. The DNA was the basis for D and trimming; V, J and clone size are from that table. The data show around 1,900,000 clones, with 80% to 95% seen just once and under 2% held by the top ten. This clonotype originated in a man between 18 and 29 years old in good health. Some clones in this sample may be carry-over from other donors' samples. Material: naive CD8+ T cells from PBMCs.

The CDR3 loop is CASSPNRDRGYEQYF. For the CDR3, the DNA is TGTGCCAGCAGCCCTAACCGGGACAGGGGGTACGAGCAGTACTTC. The chain is built from TRBV5-5 and TRBJ2-7, with 11 nucleotides matching TRBD1. The CDR3 consists of 15 residues. Germline assignment: CDR1 SGHKS and CDR2 YYEKEE (reference sequence). The junction had 7 bases not matched to a gene; V was cut back by 4 bases and J by 4 bases.